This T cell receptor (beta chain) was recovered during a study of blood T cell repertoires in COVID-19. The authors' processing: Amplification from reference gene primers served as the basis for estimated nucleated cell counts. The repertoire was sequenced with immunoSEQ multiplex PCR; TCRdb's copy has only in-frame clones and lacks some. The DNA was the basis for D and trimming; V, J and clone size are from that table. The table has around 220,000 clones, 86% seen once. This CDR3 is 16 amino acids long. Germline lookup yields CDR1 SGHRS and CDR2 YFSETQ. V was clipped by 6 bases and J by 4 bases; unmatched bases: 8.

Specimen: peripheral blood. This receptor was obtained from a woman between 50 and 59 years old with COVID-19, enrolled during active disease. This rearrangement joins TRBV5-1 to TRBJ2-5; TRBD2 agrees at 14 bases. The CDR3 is CASTFGTSGGLETQYF. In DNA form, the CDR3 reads TGCGCCAGCACCTTTGGGACTAGCGGGGGCTTAGAGACCCAGTACTTC.